This is a list of T cell receptor beta chains from one sample in a study of cytotoxic CD8 clonotypes in ibrutinib-treated CLL. Sequencing was performed with immunoSEQ multiplex PCR; in TCRdb, only in-frame clones are kept and a portion is missing. The data contain some 140,000 clones, 80% to 90% of them singletons. The sequencing here drew on PBMCs, taken after 24 months of ibrutinib treatment. These receptors were taken from a human donor with chronic lymphocytic leukemia. Each CDR3 is given with its conserved first and last residue. The D gene is left open where the match is weak. Size values are once, few and many counts, or a class for expanded clones, and some rows have none.

>TRBD1|TRBV19|TRBJ1-2|-
TGTGCCAGTACCTTCGGTCGGGACAGGGGTAATGGCTACACCTTC
CASTFGRDRGNGYTF
>-|TRBV6-6|TRBJ1-2|-
TGTGCCAGCAGTCCCCAGGGATTTACTAACTATGGCTACACCTTC
CASSPQGFTNYGYTF
>-|TRBV28|TRBJ1-5|few
TGTGCCAGCACCGGAGGTCAGCCCCAGCATTTT
CASTGGQPQHF
>TRBD1|TRBV23-1|TRBJ2-1|-
TGCGCCAGCAGTCGACCCGTCCGGGACAGGGGCAATGAGCAGTTCTTC
CASSRPVRDRGNEQFF
>TRBD2|TRBV9|TRBJ2-5|once
TGTGCCAGCAGCCTACCCGGGACTAGCGGGGGGGTCGTTGAGACCCAGTACTTC
CASSLPGTSGGVVETQYF
>TRBD2|TRBV7-2|TRBJ2-3|-
TGTGCCAGCAGCCTAAGGTGGGGACTAACTAGCACAGATACGCAGTATTTT
CASSLRWGLTSTDTQYF
>-|TRBV19|TRBJ2-7|-
TGTGCCAGTAGTATGGAGGGACGCACGGCCGGCGAGCAGTACTTC
CASSMEGRTAGEQYF
>TRBD1|TRBV11-3|TRBJ1-1|-
TGTGCCAGCAGCCCTAAGACAGGGGACACTGAAGCTTTCTTT
CASSPKTGDTEAFF
>TRBD2|TRBV11-2|TRBJ2-2|-
TGTGCCAGCAGCATAAAAATGACTAGCGGGGGAGCGAACACCGGGGAGCTGTTTTTT
CASSIKMTSGGANTGELFF
>-|TRBV27|TRBJ2-3|-
TGTGCCAGCAGGTGGGACACCTACACAGATACGCAGTATTTT
CASRWDTYTDTQYF
>TRBD2|TRBV27|TRBJ2-2|-
TGTGCCAGCAGTTTAGGTACTAGCGGGGGGCCCACCGGGGAGCTGTTTTTT
CASSLGTSGGPTGELFF
>TRBD2|TRBV30|TRBJ2-3|-
TGTGCCTGGAGTGTACTAGCGGGGGAGACTACAGATGGTACGCAGTATTTT
CAWSVLAGETTDGTQYF
>-|TRBV7-2|TRBJ1-3|-
TGTGCCAGCAGCGTAGACAGTAGATGGTCATATTTT
CASSVDSRWSYF
>-|TRBV18|TRBJ1-1|-
TGTGCCAGCTCTCCGGGAGGAACCTCTGAAGCTTTCTTT
CASSPGGTSEAFF
>-|TRBV7-9|TRBJ1-1|-
TGTGCCAGCAGCTCTAACCCTAACACTGAAGCTTTCTTT
CASSSNPNTEAFF
>TRBD1|TRBV27|TRBJ1-2|-
TGTGCCAGCAGCCACCGTGACAGGGTGTATGGCTACACCTTC
CASSHRDRVYGYTF
>TRBD1|TRBV7-2|TRBJ1-2|-
TGTGCCAGCAGCGGAGGGGGACAGGGGGCCAAGGGCTACACCTTC
CASSGGGQGAKGYTF
>TRBD1|TRBV11-2|TRBJ1-5|-
TGTGCCAGCAGCGTGGGACAGTCAATAAATCAGCCCCAGCATTTT
CASSVGQSINQPQHF
>-|TRBV7-2|TRBJ2-7|-
TGTGCCAGCAGCTTAGCGGTCGGGGAACTGGGCGAGCAGTACTTC
CASSLAVGELGEQYF
>TRBD1|TRBV19|TRBJ1-4|-
TGTGCCAGTAGTACCGGGACAGGGTTTTCTAATGAAAAACTGTTTTTT
CASSTGTGFSNEKLFF
>-|TRBV5-1|TRBJ1-4|-
TGCGCCAGCAGCTTGGGTCCCACGGAGGGCGGAAAACTGTTTTTT
CASSLGPTEGGKLFF
>-|TRBV6-5|TRBJ2-7|-
TGTGCCAGCAGTTACTCGAGGGCCGAGCAGTACTTC
CASSYSRAEQYF
>-|TRBV7-2|TRBJ2-7|-
TGTGCCAGCAGCCCCCGCTTTTTCGAGCAGTACTTC
CASSPRFFEQYF
>-|TRBV4-2|TRBJ2-6|-
TGTGCCAGCAGCCAAGAAATGCCAGGTTTCTCTGGGGCCAACGTCCTGACTTTC
CASSQEMPGFSGANVLTF
>TRBD1|TRBV6-1|TRBJ1-1|-
TGTGCCAGCAGTGAGGACAGGGATTTATTGGTAGACACTGAAGCTTTCTTT
CASSEDRDLLVDTEAFF
>-|TRBV7-6|TRBJ1-6|-
TGTGCCAGCAGCTTAGCCGGAGGGAGCTCCTATAATTCACCCCTCCACTTT
CASSLAGGSSYNSPLHF
>-|TRBV5-4|TRBJ1-6|-
TGTGCCAGCAGTCCGCGGGGAGATTATAATTCACCCCTCCACTTT
CASSPRGDYNSPLHF
>TRBD2|TRBV30|TRBJ2-3|-
TGTGCCTGGGGGACTAGCGGGGGCGCAGATACGCAGTATTTT
CAWGTSGGADTQYF
>-|TRBV19|TRBJ2-2|-
TGTGCCAGTAGTATTGCCGCTATGAAAACCGGGGAGCTGTTTTTT
CASSIAAMKTGELFF
>-|TRBV30|TRBJ1-1|few
TGTGCCTGGAGTCAGGGGTGGGACACTGAAGCTTTCTTT
CAWSQGWDTEAFF
>-|TRBV6-5|TRBJ2-2|-
TGTGCCAGCAGTTCCTTGCAGACCGGGGAGCTGTTTTTT
CASSSLQTGELFF
>TRBD2|TRBV5-1|TRBJ2-3|-
TGCGCCAGCAGCCCGGGACTAGCGACAGATACGCAGTATTTT
CASSPGLATDTQYF
>-|TRBV19|TRBJ2-7|-
TGTGCCAGTAGTAGTTCTTTCTCACCGGGACGAAAATACGAGCAGTACTTC
CASSSSFSPGRKYEQYF
>-|TRBV5-1|TRBJ2-5|-
TGCGCCAGCAGCTCTGTATTACACAGGGACCAAGAGACCCAGTACTTC
CASSSVLHRDQETQYF
>TRBD1|TRBV7-2|TRBJ1-6|few
TGTGCCAGCAGCTCAACAGGGGGAAATTCACCCCTCCACTTT
CASSSTGGNSPLHF
>-|TRBV28|TRBJ2-4|-
TGTGCCAGCAGTTTGGGAGAAAACATTCAGTACTTC
CASSLGENIQYF
>TRBD1|TRBV7-6|TRBJ1-6|once
TGTGCCAGCAGCTTAGACGGGGGACAGGGGGCGACACCCCTCCACTTT
CASSLDGGQGATPLHF
>-|TRBV6-1|TRBJ1-2|once
TGTGCCAGCAGCCCCCCACCGGATAGGGATGGCTACACCTTC
CASSPPPDRDGYTF
>TRBD1|TRBV10-2|TRBJ1-1|-
TGCGCCAGCAAGGGACAGGGGGCGGGGAACACTGAAGCTTTCTTT
CASKGQGAGNTEAFF
>TRBD1|TRBV28|TRBJ1-1|-
TGTGCCAGCAGTGCTACAGGGGGCACTGAAGCTTTCTTT
CASSATGGTEAFF
>-|TRBV29-1|TRBJ1-4|-
TGCAGCGTTGATTGGATACAGAATAATGAAAAACTGTTTTTT
CSVDWIQNNEKLFF
>TRBD1|TRBV30|TRBJ1-5|-
TGTGCCTGGACCTCGTCAGGGGGCCAGCCCCAGCATTTT
CAWTSSGGQPQHF
>-|TRBV7-2|TRBJ2-3|-
TGTGCCAGCAGCTTAGAGATGGGGAGGTCAGATACGCAGTATTTT
CASSLEMGRSDTQYF
>TRBD2|TRBV15|TRBJ2-3|-
TGTGCCACCAGCTCCCAGCGGGGGGCTAGCGGGGGGGCACGCCGGAGCACAGATACGCAGTATTTT
CATSSQRGASGGARRSTDTQYF